The sequence of this T cell receptor (beta chain) was determined in a study of blood T cell repertoires in COVID-19. Study overall: From T cells, B-cell-depleted T cells, or PBMCs came the material, which was cDNA or gDNA.

CDR1 and CDR2 from the germline V gene are SGDLS and YYNGEE. The CDR3 runs to 15 residues. The junction had 3 bases not matched to a gene; V was cut back by 0 bases and J by 3 bases. The repertoire was sequenced with immunoSEQ multiplex PCR; TCRdb's copy has only in-frame clones and lacks some. In the table there are about 270,000 clones, under 95% of which are singletons. The receptor was derived from a man aged 35 to 55 who had been exposed to COVID-19. V and J are TRBV9 and TRBJ2-1; 7 bases map to TRBD2. Sequenced sample: PBMCs or T cells enriched from blood (not recorded which). CDR3 sequence (DNA): TGTGCCAGCAGCGTAGAATGGGGGGGCTACAATGAGCAGTTCTTC. It encodes CASSVEWGGYNEQFF.